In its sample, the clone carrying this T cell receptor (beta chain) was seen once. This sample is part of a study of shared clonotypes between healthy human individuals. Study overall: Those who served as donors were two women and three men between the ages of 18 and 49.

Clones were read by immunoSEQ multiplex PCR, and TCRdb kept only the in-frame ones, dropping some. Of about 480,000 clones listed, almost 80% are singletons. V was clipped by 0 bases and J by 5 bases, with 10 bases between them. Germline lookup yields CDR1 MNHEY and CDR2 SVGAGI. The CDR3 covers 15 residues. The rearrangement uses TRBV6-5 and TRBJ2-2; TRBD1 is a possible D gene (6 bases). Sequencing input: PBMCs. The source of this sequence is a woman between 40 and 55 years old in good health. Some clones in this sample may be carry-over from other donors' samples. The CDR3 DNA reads TGTGCCAGCAGTTACTCACATACAGGGACCGGGGAGCTGTTTTTT. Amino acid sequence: CASSYSHTGTGELFF.